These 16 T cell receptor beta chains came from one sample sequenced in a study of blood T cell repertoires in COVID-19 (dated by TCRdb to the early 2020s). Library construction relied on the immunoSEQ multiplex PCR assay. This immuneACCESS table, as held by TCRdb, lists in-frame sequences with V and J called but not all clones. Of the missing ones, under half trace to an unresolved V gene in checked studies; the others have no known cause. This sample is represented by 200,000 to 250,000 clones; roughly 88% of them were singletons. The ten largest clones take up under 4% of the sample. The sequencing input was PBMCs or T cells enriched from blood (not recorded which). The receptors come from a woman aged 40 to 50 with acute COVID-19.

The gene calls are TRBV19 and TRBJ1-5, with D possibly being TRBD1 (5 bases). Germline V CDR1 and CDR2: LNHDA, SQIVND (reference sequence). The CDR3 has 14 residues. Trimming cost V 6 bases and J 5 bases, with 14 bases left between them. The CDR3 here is CASRIGGGYQPQHF. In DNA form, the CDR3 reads TGTGCCAGTAGGATCGGGGGAGGGTATCAGCCCCAGCATTTT.

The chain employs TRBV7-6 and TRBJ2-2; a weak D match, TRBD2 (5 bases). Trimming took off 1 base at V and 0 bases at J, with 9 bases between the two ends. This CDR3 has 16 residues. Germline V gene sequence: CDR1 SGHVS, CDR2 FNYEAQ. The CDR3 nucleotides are TGTGCCAGCAGCTTAGTTAGCGAGTCGAACACCGGGGAGCTGTTTTTT. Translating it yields CASSLVSESNTGELFF.

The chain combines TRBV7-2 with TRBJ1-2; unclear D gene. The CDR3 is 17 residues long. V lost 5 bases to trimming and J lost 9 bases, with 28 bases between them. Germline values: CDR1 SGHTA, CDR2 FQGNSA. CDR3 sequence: CASSVRADTGVAISYTF. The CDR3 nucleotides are TGTGCCAGCAGCGTAAGGGCCGATACGGGAGTGGCGATTAGCTACACCTTC.

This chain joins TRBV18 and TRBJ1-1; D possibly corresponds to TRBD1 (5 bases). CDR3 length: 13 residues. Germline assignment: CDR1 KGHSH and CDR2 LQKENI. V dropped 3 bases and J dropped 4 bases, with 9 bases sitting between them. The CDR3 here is CASSPAGVTEAFF. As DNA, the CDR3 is TGTGCCAGCTCACCGGCGGGGGTCACTGAAGCTTTCTTT.

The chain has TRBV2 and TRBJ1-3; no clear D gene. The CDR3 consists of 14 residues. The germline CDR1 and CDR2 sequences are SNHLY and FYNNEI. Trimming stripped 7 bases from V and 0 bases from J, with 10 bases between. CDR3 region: CASTRFGSGNTIYF. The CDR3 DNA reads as TGTGCCAGCACCCGGTTCGGCTCTGGAAACACCATATATTTT.

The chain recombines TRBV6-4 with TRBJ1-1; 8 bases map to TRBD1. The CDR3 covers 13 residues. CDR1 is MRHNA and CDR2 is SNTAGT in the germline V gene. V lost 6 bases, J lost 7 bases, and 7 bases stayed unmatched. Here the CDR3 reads CASRGTGGHEAFF. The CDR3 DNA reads TGTGCCAGCAGAGGGACAGGTGGGCATGAAGCTTTCTTT.

CDR3 loop: CAISESTRGLTKGTEAFF. The CDR3 nucleotides are TGTGCCATCAGTGAGTCGACCAGGGGGCTAACCAAGGGTACTGAAGCTTTCTTT. This chain links TRBV10-3 with TRBJ1-1, with 8 bases that match TRBD1. Germline V lookup: CDR1 ENHRY, CDR2 SYGVKD. Trimming removed 0 bases from V and 5 bases from J; junction bases left unmatched: 14. CDR3 length: 18 amino acids.

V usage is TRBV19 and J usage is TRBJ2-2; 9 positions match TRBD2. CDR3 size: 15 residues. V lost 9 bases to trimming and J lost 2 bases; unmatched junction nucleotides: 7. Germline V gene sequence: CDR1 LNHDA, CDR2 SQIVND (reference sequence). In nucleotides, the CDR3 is TGTGCCAGCAACAAAGCGGGGGGCAACACCGGGGAGCTGTTTTTT. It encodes CASNKAGGNTGELFF. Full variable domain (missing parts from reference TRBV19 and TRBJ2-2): DGGITQSPKYLFRKEGQNVTLSCEQNLNHDAMYWYRQDPGQGLRLIYYSQIVNDFQKGDIAEGYSVSREKKESFPLTVTSAQKNPTAFYLCASNKAGGNTGELFFGEGSRLTVL.

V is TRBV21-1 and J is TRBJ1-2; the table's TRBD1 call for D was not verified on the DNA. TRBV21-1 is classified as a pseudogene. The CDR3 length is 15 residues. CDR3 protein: CASSKGSGGYYGYTF. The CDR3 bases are TGTGCCAGCAGCAAAGGATCAGGGGGGTACTATGGCTACACCTTC.

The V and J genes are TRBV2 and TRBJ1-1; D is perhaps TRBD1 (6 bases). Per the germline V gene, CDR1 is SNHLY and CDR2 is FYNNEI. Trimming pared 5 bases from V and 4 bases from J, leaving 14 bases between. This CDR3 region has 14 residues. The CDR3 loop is CASSIRGGSTEAFF. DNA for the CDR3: TGTGCCAGCAGTATAAGGGGGGGGAGCACTGAAGCTTTCTTT.

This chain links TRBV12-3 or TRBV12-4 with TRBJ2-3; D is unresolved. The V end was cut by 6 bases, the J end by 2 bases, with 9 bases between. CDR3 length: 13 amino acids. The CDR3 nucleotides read TGTGCCAGCAGCCCTCGACTCACAGATACGCAGTATTTT. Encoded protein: CASSPRLTDTQYF.

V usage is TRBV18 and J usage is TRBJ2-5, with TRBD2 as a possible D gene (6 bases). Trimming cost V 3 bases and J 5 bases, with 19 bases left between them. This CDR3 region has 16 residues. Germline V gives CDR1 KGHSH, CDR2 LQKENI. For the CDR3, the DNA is TGTGCCAGCTCACCTACTCTACGCGGCGGGGACGAGACCCAGTACTTC. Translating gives CASSPTLRGGDETQYF. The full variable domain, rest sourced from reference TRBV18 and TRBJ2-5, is NAGVMQNPRHLVRRRGQEARLRCSPMKGHSHVYWYRQLPEEGLKFMVYLQKENIIDESGMPKERFSAEFPKEGPSILRIQQVVRGDSAAYFCASSPTLRGGDETQYFGPGTRLLVL.

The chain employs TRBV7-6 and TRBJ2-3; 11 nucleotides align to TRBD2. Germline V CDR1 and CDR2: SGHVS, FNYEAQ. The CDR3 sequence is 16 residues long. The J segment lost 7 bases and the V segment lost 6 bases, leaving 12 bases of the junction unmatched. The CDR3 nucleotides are TGTGCCAGCAGTACCGGGACTAGCGGTTCCACGTATACGCAGTATTTT. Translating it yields CASSTGTSGSTYTQYF.

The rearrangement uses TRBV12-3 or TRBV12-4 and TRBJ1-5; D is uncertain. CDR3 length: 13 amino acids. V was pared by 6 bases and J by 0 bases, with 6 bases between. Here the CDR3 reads CASSPYSNQPQHF. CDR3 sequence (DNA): TGTGCCAGCAGCCCCTATAGCAATCAGCCCCAGCATTTT.

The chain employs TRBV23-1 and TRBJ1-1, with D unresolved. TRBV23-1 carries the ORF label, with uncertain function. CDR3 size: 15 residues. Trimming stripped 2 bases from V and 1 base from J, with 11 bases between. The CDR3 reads CASSQTLDGNTEAFF. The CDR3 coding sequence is TGCGCCAGCAGTCAAACCTTAGATGGGAACACTGAAGCTTTCTTT.

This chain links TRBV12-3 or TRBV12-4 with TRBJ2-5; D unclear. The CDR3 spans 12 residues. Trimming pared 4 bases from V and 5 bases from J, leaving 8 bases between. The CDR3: CASSWPGETQYF. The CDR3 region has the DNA TGTGCCAGCAGTTGGCCCGGGGAGACCCAGTACTTC.